The sequence of this T cell receptor beta chain was determined in a study of T cells in Graves' hyperthyroidism and ophthalmopathy. Source material for PBMCs was around 10 ml fresh peripheral blood. It was RNA transcripts that yielded the amplified TCR beta CDR3 regions. The HTBI primer set served for first-round RT-PCR of the TCR CDR3. One entry per CDR3 protein results from TCRdb running MiXCR on the multiplex PCR reads. The repertoire consists of hundreds of thousands of distinct CDR3 sequences, with about a sixth occurring once and the leading ten covering about 50%. V dropped 4 bases and J dropped 2; count of bases not matched to a gene: 3. The CDR3 is 15 amino acids.

This TCR came from a woman aged 55-69 years with Graves' ophthalmopathy. J is TRBJ2-3 and V is TRBV12-3 or TRBV12-4; 10 bases are a match to TRBD2. What was sequenced was blood. The CDR3 nucleotides are TGTGCCAGCAGTTGGAGCGGGAGGGACACAGATACGCAGTATTTT. It codes for CASSWSGRDTDTQYF.